The 29 T cell receptor beta chains reported below all come from one sample, sequenced in a study of T-cell reconstitution after alpha-beta-depleted transplantation in children. The TCRbeta library incorporated unique molecular identifiers. TCRdb re-derived calls from the PCR reads in MiXCR, one entry per CDR3 protein. The sample carries 670,000 or so distinct CDR3 sequences, about 12% recorded once. The sample consisted of PBMCs, taken before TCRalphabeta/CD19-depleted stem cell transplant. The receptor source for this set is a girl aged 2-10 years with congenital amegakaryocytic thrombocytopenia, due to receive a stem cell transplant.

This clonotype has just a few counts. The rearrangement links TRBV12-3 or TRBV12-4 to TRBJ1-2; TRBD1 aligns across 7 bases. V shed 5 bases and J 4 bases; nucleotides not matched to a gene: 7. This CDR3 has 14 amino acids. For the CDR3, the DNA is TGTGCCAGCAGTCCCCCGAGGGGGCGCTATGGCTACACCTTC. Its protein is CASSPPRGRYGYTF.

This clonotype came up many times. V and J are TRBV20-1 and TRBJ2-7; 8 bases fit TRBD2. V shed 6 bases, J shed 0 bases, and the junction held 10 bases outside the gene matches. This CDR3 spans 15 amino acids. CDR1 DFQATT and CDR2 SNEGSKA come from the germline V gene (reference sequence). The CDR3 spells CSAAISGMSSYEQYF. The CDR3 DNA reads TGCAGTGCCGCAATTAGCGGGATGAGCTCCTACGAGCAGTACTTC.

The genes are TRBV7-2 and TRBJ2-1, with TRBD2 matching over 8 bases. The germline V gene has CDR1 SGHTA and CDR2 FQGNSA. The CDR3 loop spans 14 amino acids. V was pared by 5 bases and J by 5 bases, with 5 bases of the junction left unmatched. The CDR3 reads CASSPGLVDNEQFF. CDR3 DNA sequence: TGTGCCAGCAGCCCGGGACTAGTAGACAATGAGCAGTTCTTC.

This clonotype was observed at least ten times. V gene TRBV11-2 combines with J gene TRBJ2-7; the D is unclear. The length of the CDR3 is 14 residues. CDR1 is SGHAT and CDR2 is FQNNGV in the germline V gene. Trimming shortened V by 1 base and J by 0 bases, and 7 bases separated the two germline ends. CDR3 DNA: TGTGCCAGCAGCTTAGGTGTCACCTCCTACGAGCAGTACTTC. Translating gives CASSLGVTSYEQYF.

In its sample, this clonotype was seen many times. The chain is built from TRBV5-1 and TRBJ2-1; 7 bases map to TRBD2. The CDR3 consists of 17 residues. V lost 2 bases, J lost 5 bases, and 13 bases stayed unmatched. CDR1 and CDR2 from the germline V gene are SGHRS and YFSETQ. Written as DNA, the CDR3 is TGCGCCAGCAGCTTTTTGGTGGGAGGGCCGTCAGACAATGAGCAGTTCTTC. Its translation: CASSFLVGGPSDNEQFF.

The chain carries TRBV29-1 and TRBJ2-1, with 7 bases aligning to TRBD2. The germline V gene encodes CDR1 SQVTM and CDR2 ANQGSEA. V was clipped by 2 bases and J by 4 bases; unmatched bases: 8. The CDR3 consists of 15 residues. The CDR3 DNA reads TGCAGCGTTGAAACCCTACTAGCGTATTACAATGAGCAGTTCTTC. Protein product: CSVETLLAYYNEQFF.

This clonotype was detected many times. The V call is TRBV7-9, the J call TRBJ2-7; a weak D match, TRBD2 (6 bases). The CDR3 has 15 amino acids. Germline CDR1 SEHNR, CDR2 FQNEAQ (reference sequence). V lost 1 base to trimming and J lost 3 bases, with 13 bases between them. The CDR3 DNA is TGTGCCAGCAGCTTAGTAAGTTGGGAGGTCTACGAGCAGTACTTC. It codes for CASSLVSWEVYEQYF.

In this sample, this clonotype turned up many times. The chain uses TRBV24-1 and TRBJ2-3; 7 bases fit TRBD2. Germline CDR1 is KGHDR and CDR2 is SFDVKD. V gave up 1 base and J gave up 3 bases; unmatched junction bases: 6. The CDR3 totals 16 residues. CDR3 in DNA: TGTGCCACCAGTGATTTAGGCGGGAGTGCGACAGATACGCAGTATTTT. Translating gives CATSDLGGSATDTQYF.

This clonotype was counted ten times or more. The chain uses TRBV29-1 and TRBJ1-3; D remains ambiguous. Germline V gene sequence: CDR1 SQVTM, CDR2 ANQGSEA. The CDR3 consists of 11 residues. V was pared by 6 bases and J by 4 bases, with 7 bases between. The CDR3 sequence: CSVLSGNTIYF. CDR3 in DNA: TGCAGCGTACTTTCGGGAAACACCATATATTTT. Looking up the rest from reference TRBV29-1 and TRBJ1-3 gives the full variable domain: SAVISQKPSRDICQRGTSLTIQCQVDSQVTMMFWYRQQPGQSLTLIATANQGSEATYESGFVIDKFPISRPNLTFSTLTVSNMSPEDSSIYLCSVLSGNTIYFGEGSWLTVV.

This clonotype was detected a few times. V usage is TRBV5-5 and J usage is TRBJ2-7; D is perhaps TRBD2 (5 bases). The ends were cut back, 6 bases at V and 3 bases at J, with 16 bases in the middle. The CDR3 has 14 amino acids. Germline V lookup: CDR1 SGHKS, CDR2 YYEKEE (reference sequence). In DNA form, the CDR3 reads TGTGCCAGCATCCCCGTCCCTAGCTTCTACGAGCAGTACTTC. Residues: CASIPVPSFYEQYF.

The chain combines TRBV12-3 or TRBV12-4 with TRBJ2-5, with no clear D. The CDR3 has 14 residues. V was trimmed by 7 bases and J by 2 bases, leaving 14 bases between them. The CDR3 is CASTRWAEQETQYF. Written as DNA, the CDR3 is TGTGCCAGCACCCGGTGGGCAGAGCAAGAGACCCAGTACTTC.

This clonotype was observed a handful of times. This chain links TRBV15 with TRBJ1-1, with D hard to call. The CDR3 is 16 amino acids. Germline V gene data show CDR1 as LNHNV and CDR2 as YYDKDF (reference sequence). Trimming pared 3 bases from V and 5 bases from J, leaving 19 bases between. The chain's CDR3 is CATSRDRRYGWTEAFF. In DNA, the CDR3 is TGTGCCACCAGCAGGGATCGGCGATATGGTTGGACTGAAGCTTTCTTT.

This clonotype was counted ten times or more. The chain uses TRBV6-2 or TRBV6-3 and TRBJ2-5, with D perhaps matching TRBD1 (5 bases). Looked up from germline, CDR1 is MNHEY and CDR2 is SVGEGT. CDR3 length equals 15 residues. Trimming stripped 5 bases from V and 1 base from J, with 14 bases between. CDR3 region: CASSDLTGTQETQYF. CDR3 sequence (DNA): TGTGCCAGCAGTGACCTAACAGGAACCCAAGAGACCCAGTACTTC.

In its sample, this clonotype was seen many times. The V call is TRBV20-1, the J call TRBJ2-3, with TRBD2 matching over 13 bases. CDR3 size: 16 residues. Germline CDR1 and CDR2: DFQATT and SNEGSKA (reference sequence). With V trimmed by 3 bases and J by 1 base, 4 bases remained unmatched. The CDR3, as DNA: TGCAGTGCTAGTCGGACTAGCGGGAGAGGCACAGATACGCAGTATTTT. Translation: CSASRTSGRGTDTQYF.

The chain links TRBV6-1 to TRBJ2-1, with 15 bases aligning to TRBD2. The V gene's germline CDR1 is MNHNS and CDR2 SASEGT. The CDR3 consists of 16 residues. V lost 8 bases to trimming and J lost 8 bases; unmatched junction nucleotides: 10. The CDR3 DNA sequence: TGTGCCAGCGGGTGGACTAGCGGGAGGGCCGGCGATGAGCAGTTCTTC. This encodes CASGWTSGRAGDEQFF.

The CDR3 DNA reads as TGCGCCAGCAGCTTGATGCGACAGGGCCCCTATGGCTACACCTTC. It codes for CASSLMRQGPYGYTF. The chain employs TRBV5-1 and TRBJ1-2, with 7 bases lining up with TRBD1. The length of the CDR3 is 15 residues. Germline-derived CDR1 and CDR2 are SGHRS and YFSETQ. Trimming took 1 base from V and 4 from J; bases not matched to a gene: 7.

This clonotype has a count of ten or more. This chain links TRBV10-3 with TRBJ2-2; D is perhaps TRBD1 (6 bases). CDR3 size: 14 residues. Germline values: CDR1 ENHRY, CDR2 SYGVKD. The V end lost 9 bases, the J end lost 7 bases, and 18 bases lay between the germline ends. The CDR3 sequence is CAIRRAGDSGELFF. In nucleotides, the CDR3 is TGTGCCATTCGAAGGGCAGGGGATAGCGGGGAGCTGTTTTTT.

This clonotype was picked up many times. The chain recombines TRBV25-1 with TRBJ2-1, with 13 bases aligning to TRBD2. V shed 3 bases, J shed 8 bases, and the junction held 7 bases outside the gene matches. The CDR3 is 16 residues long. Germline CDR1 reads MGHDK; CDR2 reads SYGVNS. Here the CDR3 reads CASSDSGLAGIDEQFF. In DNA form, the CDR3 reads TGTGCCAGCAGTGATTCGGGACTAGCGGGGATAGATGAGCAGTTCTTC.

This chain joins TRBV18 and TRBJ1-1, with D perhaps matching TRBD1 (6 bases). The CDR3 runs 15 residues. Germline V gene lookup returns CDR1 KGHSH and CDR2 LQKENI. The V end was cut by 1 base, the J end by 2 bases, with 11 bases between. CDR3 coding DNA: TGTGCCAGCTCACCACGGACAGAAGCTAACACTGAAGCTTTCTTT. Translating it yields CASSPRTEANTEAFF.

In this sample, this clonotype turned up many times. The chain's CDR3 is CSVEGTGAGTEAFF. The DNA for the CDR3 is TGCAGCGTTGAAGGTACAGGGGCTGGCACTGAAGCTTTCTTT. V gene TRBV29-1 combines with J gene TRBJ1-1; TRBD1 matches at 7 bases. The V gene end was trimmed by 1 base and the J gene end by 4 bases; junction bases not matched to a gene: 6. Looked up from germline, CDR1 is SQVTM and CDR2 is ANQGSEA. The CDR3 has 14 amino acids.

V gene TRBV7-6 combines with J gene TRBJ2-1; 7 bases are a match to TRBD2. This CDR3 has 16 amino acids. Losses at the gene ends were 2 bases for V and 8 bases for J; bases not matched to a gene: 12. From germline, CDR1 is SGHVS and CDR2 FNYEAQ. In DNA form, the CDR3 reads TGTGCCAGCAGCTTATTAGGCGGGAGCCTGATCGATGAGCAGTTCTTC. Translated, it gives CASSLLGGSLIDEQFF.

This clonotype was counted at least ten times. V is TRBV24-1 and J is TRBJ1-1; D is unresolved. Per germline, CDR1 KGHDR and CDR2 SFDVKD. The CDR3 totals 13 residues. V dropped 3 bases and J dropped 1 base, with 5 bases sitting between them. In DNA form, the CDR3 reads TGTGCCACCAGTGATATCAGGAACACTGAAGCTTTCTTT. This gives the protein CATSDIRNTEAFF.

In regard to this clonotype: It may be a read error: a sequence one base away is much more abundant. V usage is TRBV20-1 and J usage is TRBJ1-5, with TRBD1 matching 10 bases. The CDR3 is 14 residues long. The germline V gene encodes CDR1 DFQATT and CDR2 SNEGSKA (reference sequence). With 7 bases clipped from V and 2 bases from J, the junction kept 5 bases outside the gene matches. The CDR3 DNA reads as TGCAGTGTGGGGACAGGGGTGCGCAATCAGCCCCAGCATTTT. As protein: CSVGTGVRNQPQHF.

This CDR3 reads CASRDSAQETQYF. The DNA for the CDR3 is TGCGCCAGCAGGGACAGCGCACAAGAGACCCAGTACTTC. The V and J genes are TRBV5-1 and TRBJ2-5, with D perhaps TRBD1 (6 bases). The CDR3 is 13 residues long. The germline V and J ends were trimmed by 5 bases and 2 bases, with 10 bases remaining between them. CDR1 and CDR2 (germline): SGHRS, YFSETQ.

This clonotype showed up many times. The V gene is TRBV20-1, the J gene TRBJ2-1, with a possible D match to TRBD2 (6 bases). Between the trimmed V and J ends, which lost 5 bases and 4 bases, there was a span of 15 bases. Germline assignment: CDR1 DFQATT and CDR2 SNEGSKA (reference sequence). The CDR3 length is 14 residues. The CDR3 DNA reads TGCAGTGCTGGCTCTAGGGGAGGTTACAATGAGCAGTTCTTC. It translates to CSAGSRGGYNEQFF.

This clonotype has just a few counts. The chain employs TRBV12-3 or TRBV12-4 and TRBJ1-4, with a tentative D call TRBD1 (6 bases). The V end was cut by 3 bases, the J end by 3 bases, with 11 bases between. The CDR3 runs to 15 residues. In DNA, the CDR3 is TGTGCCAGCAGTTTTATCAGGGGTGCTAATGAAAAACTGTTTTTT. It translates to CASSFIRGANEKLFF.

Many counts were recorded for this clonotype. The gene calls are TRBV5-1 and TRBJ1-1; D may be TRBD1 (5 bases). The CDR3 is made up of 11 amino acids. CDR1 is SGHRS, CDR2 YFSETQ, per germline. V dropped 4 bases and J dropped 11 bases, with 12 bases sitting between them. The CDR3 nucleotides are TGCGCCAGCAGCCCGGGACGATGGGCTTTCTTT. It encodes CASSPGRWAFF.

The chain has TRBV20-1 and TRBJ2-2; D perhaps matches TRBD2 (6 bases). Trimming pared 3 bases from V and 3 bases from J, leaving 14 bases between. This CDR3 has 15 amino acids. The germline gives CDR1 DFQATT, CDR2 SNEGSKA (reference sequence). CDR3 loop: CSARRPRLDTGELFF. The CDR3 bases are TGCAGTGCTAGGAGGCCGCGACTAGACACCGGGGAGCTGTTTTTT.

The rearrangement links TRBV4-1 to TRBJ2-1; 8 nucleotides line up with TRBD2. Germline lookup yields CDR1 MGHRA and CDR2 YSYEKL. There are 12 residues in the CDR3. V lost 6 bases, J lost 12 bases, and 7 bases stayed unmatched. CDR3 loop: CASRGVGTRQFF. CDR3 DNA sequence: TGCGCCAGCAGAGGGGTCGGGACTAGGCAGTTCTTC.